The 6 T cell receptor beta chains listed next were all sequenced from one sample in a study of T cell responses to AZD1222 COVID-19 vaccine (dated by TCRdb to 2020 to 2022). According to the study, the label for this sample's time point signals: about 28 days (+/-7) after the second vaccine dose. Reading the label with the study, this specimen's treatment or condition is: meningococcal conjugate vaccine given as trial control. Library preparation used the immunoSEQ multiplex PCR assay. TCRdb took over this immuneACCESS table, retaining in-frame rearrangements with V and J assigned. Such tables are incomplete; in checked studies, under half of the missing clones stem from an unresolved V gene, and the remainder is unexplained. Recorded for this sample are roughly 130,000 clones; roughly 89% of them occurred a single time. About 7.5% of the sample is in the top ten clones. This material consisted of peripheral blood, taken 28 days after the second dose of the MenACWY control vaccine. Every receptor here comes from an adult who received the MenACWY meningococcal vaccine as a control.

This rearrangement joins TRBV2 to TRBJ2-7, with D hard to call. The CDR3 runs 10 residues. Germline assignment: CDR1 SNHLY and CDR2 FYNNEI. Deletions cut 5 bases from V and 5 bases from J, with 4 bases between. The chain's CDR3 is CASSWNEQYF. The CDR3 region has the DNA TGTGCCAGCAGTTGGAACGAGCAGTACTTC.

The chain links TRBV5-4 to TRBJ1-6, with 7 bases matching TRBD1. The CDR3 has 14 amino acids. Germline V lookup: CDR1 SGHNT, CDR2 YYREEE (reference sequence). Trimming took 3 bases from V and 14 from J; bases not matched to a gene: 11. Written as DNA, the CDR3 is TGTGCCAGCAGCTCCGGACAGGATTTGTTGTCCCTCCACTTT. Encoded protein: CASSSGQDLLSLHF. Full variable domain (missing parts from reference TRBV5-4 and TRBJ1-6): ETGVTQSPTHLIKTRGQQVTLRCSSQSGHNTVSWYQQALGQGPQFIFQYYREEENGRGNFPPRFSGLQFPNYSSELNVNALELDDSALYLCASSSGQDLLSLHFGNGTRLTVT.

The chain joins TRBV13 to TRBJ2-2; TRBD2 matches 9 bases. This CDR3 has 16 amino acids. V was clipped by 2 bases and J by 5 bases; unmatched bases: 6. CDR1 is PRHDT and CDR2 is FYEKMQ in the germline V gene (reference sequence). This CDR3 reads CASSLLSGRGTGELFF. As DNA, the CDR3 is TGTGCCAGCAGCTTACTTAGCGGGAGAGGAACCGGGGAGCTGTTTTTT. Complete variable domain (other parts from reference TRBV13 and TRBJ2-2): AAGVIQSPRHLIKEKRETATLKCYPIPRHDTVYWYQQGPGQDPQFLISFYEKMQSDKGSIPDRFSAQQFSDYHSELNMSSLELGDSALYFCASSLLSGRGTGELFFGEGSRLTVL.

This chain joins TRBV11-2 and TRBJ2-2, with D possibly matching TRBD2 (6 bases). V gave up 0 bases and J gave up 3 bases, with 11 bases separating them. Germline V gene sequence: CDR1 SGHAT, CDR2 FQNNGV. CDR3 length: 16 residues. The DNA for the CDR3 is TGTGCCAGCAGCTTAGATTCGGGACTTTACACCGGGGAGCTGTTTTTT. As protein: CASSLDSGLYTGELFF. The variable domain in full, completed from reference TRBV11-2 and TRBJ2-2, reads EAGVAQSPRYKIIEKRQSVAFWCNPISGHATLYWYQQILGQGPKLLIQFQNNGVVDDSQLPKDRFSAERLKGVDSTLKIQPAKLEDSAVYLCASSLDSGLYTGELFFGEGSRLTVL.

This chain links TRBV5-8 with TRBJ2-1, with unresolved D. Trimming took off 1 base at V and 0 bases at J, with 11 bases between the two ends. This CDR3 is built from 16 residues. CDR1 and CDR2 (germline): SGHTS, YDEGEE. The CDR3 loop reads CASSLIRGSSYNEQFF. CDR3 nucleotide sequence: TGTGCCAGCAGCTTGATCCGTGGTAGCTCCTACAATGAGCAGTTCTTC.

The V gene is TRBV10-3, the J gene TRBJ2-2; 7 positions match TRBD1. The junction had 10 bases not matched to a gene; V was cut back by 11 bases and J by 4 bases. CDR3 length: 14 amino acids. Germline V gene lookup returns CDR1 ENHRY and CDR2 SYGVKD. The CDR3, as DNA: TGTGCCGTACAGGGACAGATCGGCACCGGGGAGCTGTTTTTT. It codes for CAVQGQIGTGELFF.